The entry that follows covers one T cell receptor (beta chain) sequence. CDR3 length equals 11 residues. Trimming removed 3 bases from V and 5 bases from J, with 5 bases in between. The data were taken from a study of blood T cell repertoires in COVID-19. About the study: Sites in the United States, Italy and Spain provided acute and convalescent COVID-19 samples. PBMCs, B-cell-depleted T cells, or T cells provided the cDNA or gDNA that made up the material.

Authors' analysis steps: Cell counts per sample came from amplifying reference gene primers. Libraries were prepared by immunoSEQ multiplex PCR; TCRdb keeps only in-frame clonotypes and omits some of them. Clone size and the V and J calls come from that table; the DNA yielded D and trimming. Of about 68,000 clones in the sample, 70% to 90% were seen once. Sequencing was performed on peripheral blood. The chain links TRBV12-3 or TRBV12-4 to TRBJ2-7; D unclear. This receptor was identified in a man aged 30-40 years with acute or convalescent COVID-19. DNA for the CDR3: TGTGCCAGCAGTTTTTACAACGAGCAGTACTTC. Encoded protein: CASSFYNEQYF.